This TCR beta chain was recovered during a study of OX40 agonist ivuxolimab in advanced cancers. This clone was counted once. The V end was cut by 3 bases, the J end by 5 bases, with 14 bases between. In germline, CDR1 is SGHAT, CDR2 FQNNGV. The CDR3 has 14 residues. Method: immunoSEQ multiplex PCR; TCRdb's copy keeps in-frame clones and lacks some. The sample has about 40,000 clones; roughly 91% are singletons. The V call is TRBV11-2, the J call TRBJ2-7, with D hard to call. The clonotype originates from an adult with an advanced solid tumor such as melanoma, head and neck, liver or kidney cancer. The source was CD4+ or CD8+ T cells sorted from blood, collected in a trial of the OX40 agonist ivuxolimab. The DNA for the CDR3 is TGTGCCAGCAGCTTGGATTCCTTTGGGCACGAGCAGTACTTC. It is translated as CASSLDSFGHEQYF.